These T cell receptor beta chains were read from a single sample in a study of tumor and adjacent non-tumor tissue in lung cancer. TCRdb reprocessed the multiplex PCR reads with MiXCR, giving one entry per CDR3 protein. The sample records more than 85,000 distinct CDR3 sequences, more than 70% being singletons. The specimen was lung tumor tissue. Receptors were obtained from a woman aged 55-70 years with non-small cell lung cancer. Both conserved end residues are part of each CDR3. The D gene is left open where the match is weak. Rows may omit the clone size; those that give it use once, few, many or a size class.

d_call j_call v_call clone_size cdr3_aa cdr3_nt
TRBD2 TRBJ2-1 TRBV20-1 many CSARGGGGRNEQFF TGCAGTGCTAGAGGCGGCGGGGGGAGGAATGAGCAGTTCTTC
- TRBJ2-7 TRBV20-1 many CSARPSSYEQYF TGCAGTGCCCGGCCTAGCTCCTACGAGCAGTACTTC
TRBD2 TRBJ2-7 TRBV6-2/TRBV6-3 - CASRSGTSQAEQYF TGTGCCAGCAGATCTGGGACTAGTCAAGCCGAGCAGTACTTC
TRBD1 TRBJ2-7 TRBV11-2 - CASSSAGTVYQVSDEQYF TGTGCCAGCAGCTCTGCCGGGACAGTGTATCAAGTCTCCGACGAGCAGTACTTC
- TRBJ2-7 TRBV11-3 few CASSLDTGTYKHYF TGTGCCAGCAGCTTAGATACGGGAACCTACAAGCATTACTTT
- TRBJ2-5 TRBV6-2/TRBV6-3 - CASSQIDRPLETQYF TGTGCCAGCAGCCAGATCGATAGACCTCTAGAGACCCAGTACTTC
- TRBJ2-1 TRBV20-1 - CSARRDQYNKLFF TGCAGCGCTAGAAGGGACCAATACAATAAGCTGTTCTTC
- TRBJ2-1 TRBV20-1 - CSASLVANKQFF TGCAGTGCTAGCCTCGTAGCCAATAAGCAGTTCTTC
- TRBJ2-3 TRBV6-2/TRBV6-3 once CASCYGEDTQYF TGTGCCAGTTGTTACGGGGAAGATACGCAGTATTTT
TRBD1 TRBJ1-5 TRBV11-2 once CDISRDRGQAQHF TGTGACATCTCCCGGGACAGGGGTCAGGCCCAGCATTTT
TRBD2 TRBJ2-5 TRBV4-2 many CASSQGTSGRAQETQYF TGTGCCAGCAGCCAAGGGACTAGCGGGAGGGCTCAAGAGACCCAGTACTTC
- TRBJ2-4 TRBV11-2 - CVSSPVRGGVGNIHYF TGTGTCAGCAGTCCCGTCAGAGGCGGGGTCGGAAACATTCACTACTTC
- TRBJ2-1 TRBV6-2/TRBV6-3 - CASTYGQGAYNEQFF TGTGCCAGCACTTACGGGCAGGGCGCCTACAATGAGCAGTTCTTC
- TRBJ2-2 TRBV20-1 - CSASLALNTGELFF TGCAGCGCTTCCCTGGCGCTAAACACCGGGGAGCTGTTTTTT
- TRBJ2-5 TRBV11-2 - CTSSRPPSGFIQETQYF TGTACCAGCAGCCGCCCACCCAGCGGATTTATCCAAGAGACCCAGTACTTC
- TRBJ1-5 TRBV6-6 - CVSSYSSVPQHF TGTGTCAGCAGTTACTCGTCCGTGCCCCAGCATTTT
TRBD1 TRBJ2-2 TRBV5-1 few CASSLGQGIGELFF TGCGCCAGCAGCTTGGGACAGGGGATCGGGGAGCTGTTTTTT
TRBD1 TRBJ2-2 TRBV6-1 - CATSPLGQVSTGELFF TGTGCCACCAGTCCCCTAGGACAGGTATCCACAGGGGAGCTGTTTTTT
TRBD1 TRBJ2-1 TRBV6-6 - CASSHRGLVWASYNELFF TGTGCCAGCAGTCACAGGGGGCTGGTCTGGGCATCGTACAATGAGCTGTTCTTC
- TRBJ2-3 TRBV11-3 - CASSLAEQVGHTQYF TGTGCCAGCAGCCTCGCCGAGCAGGTAGGTCATACGCAGTATTTT
TRBD1 TRBJ2-2 TRBV20-1 - CSARGTGNTGELFF TGCAGCGCTAGAGGGACAGGAAACACCGGGGAGCTGTTTTTT
- TRBJ1-6 TRBV18 - CASSYDSRRSPLHF TGTGCCAGCTCATACGATTCAAGGAGGTCACCCCTCCACTTT
TRBD1 TRBJ2-7 TRBV28 - CASGLLGQGNYEQNF TGTGCCAGCGGTCTACTCGGACAGGGCAACTACGAGCAGAACTTC
- TRBJ2-4 TRBV6-2/TRBV6-3 - CASTTLGTKNIQYF TGTGCCAGTACTACCCTGGGTACCAAAAACATTCAGTACTTC
- TRBJ2-2 TRBV5-1 few CASSLEASRTGELFF TGCGCCAGCAGCTTGGAGGCCTCCAGGACCGGGGAGCTGTTTTTT
- TRBJ2-5 TRBV4-1 once CASNQEGKKDIGGRETQYF TGCGCCAGCAACCAAGAAGGCAAGAAGGATATCGGGGGGCGCGAGACCCAGTACTTC
- TRBJ2-5 TRBV5-1 few CASSLLDPRAETQYF TGCGCCAGCAGCTTGTTGGACCCACGGGCAGAGACCCAGTACTTC
- TRBJ2-3 TRBV11-2 - CACSFTDTKYF TGTGCCTGCAGCTTTACAGATACGAAGTATTTT
TRBD1 TRBJ1-5 TRBV20-1 - CSAWTGEIDQPQHF TGCAGTGCTTGGACAGGCGAAATAGATCAGCCCCAGCATTTT
TRBD1 TRBJ2-7 TRBV20-1 - CIARDYKGASPEQYF TGCATTGCTAGAGACTACAAGGGGGCCTCACCCGAGCAGTACTTC
TRBD2 TRBJ2-6 TRBV11-2 many CASSPWTSGSFGANVLTF TGTGCCAGCAGCCCCTGGACTAGCGGGAGCTTTGGGGCCAACGTCCTGACTTTC
TRBD2 TRBJ2-2 TRBV11-1 once CASSPRLAGESSRELFF TGTGCCAGCAGCCCGCGACTAGCGGGAGAATCCAGTAGGGAGCTGTTTTTT